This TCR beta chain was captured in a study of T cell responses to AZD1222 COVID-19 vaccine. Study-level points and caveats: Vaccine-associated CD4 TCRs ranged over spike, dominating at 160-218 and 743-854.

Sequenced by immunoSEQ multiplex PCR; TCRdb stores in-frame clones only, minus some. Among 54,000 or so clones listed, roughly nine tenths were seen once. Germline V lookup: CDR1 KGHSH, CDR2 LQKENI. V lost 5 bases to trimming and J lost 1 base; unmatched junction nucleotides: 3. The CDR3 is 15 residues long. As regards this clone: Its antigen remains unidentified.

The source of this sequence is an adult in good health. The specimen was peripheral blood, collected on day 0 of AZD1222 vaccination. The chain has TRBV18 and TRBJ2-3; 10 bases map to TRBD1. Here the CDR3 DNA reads TGTGCCAGCTCATCCGGGACAGGGGGCACAGATACGCAGTATTTT. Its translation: CASSSGTGGTDTQYF.